These T cell receptor beta chains were read from a single sample in a study of beta chain features in type 1 diabetes. Sequencing used immunoSEQ multiplex PCR; TCRdb keeps in-frame clones, though not all of them. The table includes fewer than 250,000 clones, about 9.3% detected once. Sequencing was done on a sample of naive CD4+ T cells from blood. All receptors derive from a woman younger than 35 in good health. The CDR3 runs from the conserved cysteine through the conserved F or W. A D gene is named only where the DNA matches it firmly. Size is stated for part of the rows, as once, few or many counts, or as a class when the clone is expanded.

v_gene	abundance	d_gene	j_gene	CDR3nt	CDR3aa
TRBV5-1	few	NA	TRBJ2-2	TGCGCCAGCAGCCCCCACAGAGTCACCGGGGAGCTGTTTTTT	CASSPHRVTGELFF
TRBV11-1	NA	TRBD1	TRBJ2-2	TGTGCCAGCAGCTCGGGACAGCTATCGAACACCGGGGAGCTGTTTTTT	CASSSGQLSNTGELFF
TRBV10-3	NA	NA	TRBJ1-1	TGTGCCATCTTACTTGCGGAGGGGACTGAAGCTTTCTTT	CAILLAEGTEAFF
TRBV5-1	few	TRBD2	TRBJ2-3	TGCGCCAGCGCCGAGGCGGGAGACAGCACAGATACGCAGTATTTT	CASAEAGDSTDTQYF
TRBV28	few	NA	TRBJ2-1	TGTGCCAGCAGTTTAGGACAGAGTCCCTGGGAGCAGTTCTTC	CASSLGQSPWEQFF
TRBV4-1	NA	TRBD1	TRBJ1-2	TGCGCCAGCAGCCAAATCCCCTCCGGGACAGGGGACGGCTACACCTTC	CASSQIPSGTGDGYTF
TRBV19	few	TRBD2	TRBJ2-3	TGTGCCAGTAGTATAGGAGCGGGAGGAACAGATACGCAGTATTTT	CASSIGAGGTDTQYF
TRBV5-4	few	NA	TRBJ2-5	TGTGCCAGCAGCTCCCCTGGCGGCCAAGAGACCCAGTACTTC	CASSSPGGQETQYF
TRBV5-1	NA	NA	TRBJ2-5	TGCGCCAGCAGCTTGGAGACTGTGGAGACCCAGTACTTC	CASSLETVETQYF
TRBV5-1	few	NA	TRBJ1-2	TGCGCCAGCAGCCGGGCCAGGGGAGATGGCTACACCTTC	CASSRARGDGYTF
TRBV5-6	few	NA	TRBJ2-5	TGTGCCAGCAGCTTGTCAGGGAGGGAGACCCAGTACTTC	CASSLSGRETQYF
TRBV29-1	many	NA	TRBJ1-1	TGCAGCGTTGTGAAGGACAATGAAGCTTTCTTT	CSVVKDNEAFF
TRBV2	few	TRBD1	TRBJ1-1	TGTGCCAGCCCCGAGGGGGCCCAGAACACTGAAGCTTTCTTT	CASPEGAQNTEAFF
TRBV30	many	NA	TRBJ1-1	TGTGCCTGGAGTGGACAGGTTGAAGCTTTCTTT	CAWSGQVEAFF
TRBV7-9	few	NA	TRBJ1-2	TGTGCCAGCAGCTTAGGTGGCGGAACTAACTATGGCTACACCTTC	CASSLGGGTNYGYTF
TRBV19	few	TRBD2	TRBJ2-1	TGTGCCAGTAGTAAGACTAGCGGGACCTACAATGAGCAGTTCTTC	CASSKTSGTYNEQFF
TRBV19	few	TRBD1	TRBJ1-6	TGTGCCAGTAGCCTCGGACAGGGGCGTTCACCCCTCCACTTT	CASSLGQGRSPLHF
TRBV6-1	few	NA	TRBJ1-6	TGTGCCAGCAGTGAGCGGGAAGGGCTATACAATTCACCCCTCCACTTT	CASSEREGLYNSPLHF
TRBV7-8	NA	TRBD2	TRBJ2-7	TGTGCCAGCAGCTTAGGGCGGCTAGCGGGTGTCTACGAGCAGTACTTC	CASSLGRLAGVYEQYF
TRBV28	NA	NA	TRBJ2-7	TGTGCCAGCAGTTTAGGGGCAGGGAATAGCTACGAGCAGTACTTC	CASSLGAGNSYEQYF
TRBV5-4	NA	NA	TRBJ1-2	TGTGCCAGCAGCCCGGACAGTCTGGGCTATGGCTACACCTTC	CASSPDSLGYGYTF
TRBV19	few	NA	TRBJ1-5	TGTGCCAGCTCGAGGTCCTACAATCAGCCCCAGCATTTT	CASSRSYNQPQHF
TRBV5-4	NA	NA	TRBJ2-5	TGTGCCAGCACCGGAGATGTAAGGGGTTCGGGGACCCAGTACTTC	CASTGDVRGSGTQYF
TRBV27	NA	TRBD2	TRBJ2-1	TGTGCCAGCAGTAAGGGGACTAGCGGGGGGACCTCCTACAATGAGCAGTTCTTC	CASSKGTSGGTSYNEQFF
TRBV30	NA	NA	TRBJ1-4	TGTGCCTGGAGCGATACAGGCACAACTAATGAAAAACTGTTTTTT	CAWSDTGTTNEKLFF
TRBV19	NA	NA	TRBJ2-4	TGTGCCAGTAGTATTAGCAGGGGAGCTGGCAAAAACATTCAGTACTTC	CASSISRGAGKNIQYF
TRBV6-6	NA	NA	TRBJ1-1	TGTGCCAGCAGTTACGCAGCGATCGGGAACACTGAAGCTTTCTTT	CASSYAAIGNTEAFF
TRBV30	few	NA	TRBJ2-7	TGTGCCGCCGAAATCAGGGGTTACTACGAGCAGTACTTC	CAAEIRGYYEQYF
TRBV29-1	NA	NA	TRBJ1-1	TGCAGCGCCCAGCGGTCAGGTGAAGCTTTCTTT	CSAQRSGEAFF
TRBV15	NA	TRBD2	TRBJ2-7	TGTGCCACCAGTTGGCTAGCGGGAGTCTCCTACGAGCAGTACTTC	CATSWLAGVSYEQYF
TRBV6-6	NA	TRBD2	TRBJ2-7	TGTGCCAGCAGTGGCGGGAGGTTCTACGAGCAGTACTTC	CASSGGRFYEQYF
TRBV19	NA	NA	TRBJ1-5	TGTGCCAGTAGTTTGGAACCTGCGGGTCAGCCCCAGCATTTT	CASSLEPAGQPQHF
TRBV5-4	NA	TRBD2	TRBJ2-7	TGTGCCAGCAGCCCGGGGGGGACCTTCTACGAGCAGTACTTC	CASSPGGTFYEQYF
TRBV12-5	few	TRBD2	TRBJ2-1	TGTGCTAGTGGTTTGGAGCGGGACCCCTACAATGAGCAGTTCTTC	CASGLERDPYNEQFF
TRBV29-1	few	TRBD1	TRBJ1-4	TGCAGCGTTGTTTGGACAGGGAATGAAAAACTGTTTTTT	CSVVWTGNEKLFF
TRBV28	NA	TRBD1	TRBJ2-7	TGTGCCAGCAGAATCGCCGGGACAGCGTCCTACGAGCAGTACTTC	CASRIAGTASYEQYF
TRBV10-2	few	TRBD2	TRBJ2-7	TGCGCCAGTTCGACTAGCGGGAGCTCCTACGAGCAGTACTTC	CASSTSGSSYEQYF
TRBV7-2	many	TRBD1	TRBJ2-7	TGTGCCAGCAGCTTAGCGTTGGACAGGGGTTACGAGCAGTACTTC	CASSLALDRGYEQYF
TRBV7-9	few	NA	TRBJ2-3	TGTGCCAGCAGCTTGATGGCCGGCACAGATACGCAGTATTTT	CASSLMAGTDTQYF
TRBV7-9	NA	TRBD1	TRBJ1-2	TGTGCCAGCAGCTCACAACTGGGACAGGGAATATATGGCTACACCTTC	CASSSQLGQGIYGYTF
TRBV11-2	many	NA	TRBJ2-3	TGTGCCAGCACCCCGTATGGGCCCAGCACAGATACGCAGTATTTT	CASTPYGPSTDTQYF
TRBV5-1	NA	TRBD2	TRBJ2-1	TGCGCCAGCAGCTTAACAACGCCGGGACTAGCGGGGGAGTCCTACAATGAGCAGTTCTTC	CASSLTTPGLAGESYNEQFF
TRBV25-1	NA	TRBD2	TRBJ2-2	TGTGCCAGCAGTGAACTCGGACTAGCGGGAGGTGGGGGGGAGCTGTTTTTT	CASSELGLAGGGGELFF
TRBV19	NA	NA	TRBJ2-3	TGTGCCAGTACTCCGGCGGGCACAGATACGCAGTATTTT	CASTPAGTDTQYF
TRBV9	NA	TRBD2	TRBJ2-3	TGTGCCAGCAGCGTCGGAGCGGGGGGGAAGGCAGATACGCAGTATTTT	CASSVGAGGKADTQYF
TRBV25-1	NA	TRBD1	TRBJ1-5	TGTGCCAGCAACCGCCCAGGGGGCCATCAGCCCCAGCATTTT	CASNRPGGHQPQHF
TRBV2	few	NA	TRBJ2-1	TGTGCCAGCAGCGAGCCTGTGGTCAATGAGCAGTTCTTC	CASSEPVVNEQFF
TRBV7-3	NA	NA	TRBJ2-1	TGTGCCAGCAGCTTCCAACAGGGCGCCTACAATGAGCAGTTCTTC	CASSFQQGAYNEQFF
TRBV6-5	NA	TRBD1	TRBJ1-2	TGTGCCAGCAGTGGGACAGCCTATGGCTACACCTTC	CASSGTAYGYTF
TRBV9	few	NA	TRBJ2-7	TGTGCCAGCAGCGTAGGGGCCGCGGGGGAGCAGTACTTC	CASSVGAAGEQYF